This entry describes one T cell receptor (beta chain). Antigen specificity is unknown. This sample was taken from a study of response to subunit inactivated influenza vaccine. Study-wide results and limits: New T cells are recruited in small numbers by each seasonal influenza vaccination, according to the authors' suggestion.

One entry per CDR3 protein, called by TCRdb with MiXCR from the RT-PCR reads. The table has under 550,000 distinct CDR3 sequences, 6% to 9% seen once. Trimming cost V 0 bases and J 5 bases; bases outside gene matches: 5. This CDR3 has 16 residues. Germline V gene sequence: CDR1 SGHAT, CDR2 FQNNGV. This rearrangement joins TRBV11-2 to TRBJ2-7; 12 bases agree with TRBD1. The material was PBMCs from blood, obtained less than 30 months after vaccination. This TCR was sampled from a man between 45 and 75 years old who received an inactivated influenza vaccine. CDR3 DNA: TGTGCCAGCAGCTTAGAGGGGACAGGGGGCTTAAACGAGCAGTACTTC. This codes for CASSLEGTGGLNEQYF.